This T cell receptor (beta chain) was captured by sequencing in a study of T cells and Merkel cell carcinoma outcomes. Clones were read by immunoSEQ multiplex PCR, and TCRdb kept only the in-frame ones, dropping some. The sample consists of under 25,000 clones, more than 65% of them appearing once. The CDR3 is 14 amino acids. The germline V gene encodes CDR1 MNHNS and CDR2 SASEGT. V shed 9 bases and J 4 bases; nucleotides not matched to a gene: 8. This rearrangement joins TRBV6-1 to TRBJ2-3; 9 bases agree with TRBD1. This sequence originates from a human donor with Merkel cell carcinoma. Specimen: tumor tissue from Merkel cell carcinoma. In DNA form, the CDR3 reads TGTGCCAGTACCACAGGGGGCTTAGCAGATACGCAGTATTTT. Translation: CASTTGGLADTQYF.